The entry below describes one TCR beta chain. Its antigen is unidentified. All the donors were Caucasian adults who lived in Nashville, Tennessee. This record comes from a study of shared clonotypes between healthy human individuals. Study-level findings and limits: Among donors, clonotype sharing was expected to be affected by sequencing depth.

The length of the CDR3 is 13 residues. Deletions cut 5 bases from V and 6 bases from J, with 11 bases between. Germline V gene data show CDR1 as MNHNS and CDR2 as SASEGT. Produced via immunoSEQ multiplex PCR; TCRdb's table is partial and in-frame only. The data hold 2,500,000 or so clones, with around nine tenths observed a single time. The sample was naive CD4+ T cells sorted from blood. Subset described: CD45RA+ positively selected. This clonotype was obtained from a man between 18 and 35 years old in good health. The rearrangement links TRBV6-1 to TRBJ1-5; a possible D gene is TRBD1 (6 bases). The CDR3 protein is CASSQGNFQPQHF. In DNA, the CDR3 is TGTGCCAGCAGTCAGGGGAACTTTCAGCCCCAGCATTTT.